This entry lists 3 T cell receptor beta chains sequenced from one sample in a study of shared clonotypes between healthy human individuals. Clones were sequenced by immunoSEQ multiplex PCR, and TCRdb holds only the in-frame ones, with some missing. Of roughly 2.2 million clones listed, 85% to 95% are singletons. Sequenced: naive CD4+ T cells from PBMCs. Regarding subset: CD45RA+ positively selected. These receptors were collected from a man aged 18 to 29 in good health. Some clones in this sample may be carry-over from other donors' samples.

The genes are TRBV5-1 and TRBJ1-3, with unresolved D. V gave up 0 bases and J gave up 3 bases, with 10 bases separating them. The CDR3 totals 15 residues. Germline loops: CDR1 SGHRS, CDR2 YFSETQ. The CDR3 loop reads CASSLGGKDGNTIYF. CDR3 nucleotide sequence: TGCGCCAGCAGCTTGGGGGGAAAGGATGGAAACACCATATATTTT.

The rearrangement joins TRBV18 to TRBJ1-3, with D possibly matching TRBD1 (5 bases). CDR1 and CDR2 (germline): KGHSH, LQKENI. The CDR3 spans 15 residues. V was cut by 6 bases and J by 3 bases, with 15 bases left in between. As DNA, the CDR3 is TGTGCCAGCTCTCCGTCCCGGGACGGTGGAAACACCATATATTTT. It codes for CASSPSRDGGNTIYF.

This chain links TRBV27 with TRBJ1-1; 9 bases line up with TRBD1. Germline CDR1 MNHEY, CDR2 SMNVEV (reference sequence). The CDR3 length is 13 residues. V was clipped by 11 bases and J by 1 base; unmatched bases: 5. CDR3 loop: CAGPGQGNTEAFF. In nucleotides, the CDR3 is TGTGCCGGGCCGGGACAGGGGAACACTGAAGCTTTCTTT.